This T cell receptor beta chain was sequenced for a study of T-cell reconstitution after alpha-beta-depleted transplantation in children listed by TCRdb under 2016. Describing the broader study: Using TCR repertoire profiling, the study quantitatively followed how T-cell immune reconstitution unfolded in children after TCRalphabeta/CD19-depleted allogeneic hematopoietic cell transplantation.

Libraries were prepared through PCR. The instrument was an Illumina HiSeq 2500. TCR libraries were prepared with molecular barcoding, using unique molecular identifiers to normalize TCRbeta repertoire quantification. TCRdb reprocessing: public reads trimmed at Q25 with fastp, clones called with MiXCR, in-frame beta chains kept. Rows matching on CDR3 protein sequence are summarized as one entry with the most common DNA and genes. A total of around 400,000 distinct CDR3 sequences appear in this sample, roughly 22% of them only once. About 3.8% of the sample goes to the ten largest clones. This clonotype was seen more than once but under ten times. Its antigen remains undetermined. No base quality values were provided; no much bigger clone lies one nucleotide off. The germline V gene (reference sequence) provides CDR1 MNHEY and CDR2 SMNVEV. At the junction V is shortened by 2 bases and J by 7 bases, with 11 bases in between. The CDR3 spans 13 residues, from the cysteine through the phenylalanine. Here the CDR3 DNA is all that survives: 39 bases in frame from base 1.

This sample comprised PBMCs from the stem cell graft donor, obtained from the stem cell graft. This sequence originates from a human donor who donated a stem cell graft to a child with acute myeloid leukemia. The chain is made from TRBV27 and TRBJ1-1, with an unclear D gene assignment. At the DNA level, the sequence is TGTGCCAGCAGTTTAACTAAGGGCCATGAAGCTTTCTTT. This codes for CASSLTKGHEAFF.